This TCR beta chain appears in the sequencing data of a study of cytomegalovirus exposure and HLA in healthy donors. Points from the study as a whole: Judged likely to be a sequencing artifact was a cluster of highly shared sequence variants.

As concerns this clone: Its antigen is still unknown.

In the PCR, 60 Vbeta and 13 Jbeta primers were used. The assay was immunoSEQ multiplex PCR, and TCRdb's table has in-frame clones only and misses some. The sample yields 85,000 to 100,000 clones, over 65% seen once. V was shortened by 7 bases and J by 3 bases, with 10 bases between the two germline ends. Germline CDR1 reads SNHLY; CDR2 reads FYNNEI. The CDR3 totals 12 residues. The sample was PBMCs. The chain uses TRBV2 and TRBJ2-7; D ambiguous. The receptor comes from a man in his 60s in good health and CMV-seropositive. The CDR3 is CASKKEVYEQYF. The DNA for the CDR3 is TGTGCCAGCAAAAAAGAGGTCTACGAGCAGTACTTC.